This T cell receptor (beta chain) derives from a study of blood T cell repertoires in COVID-19. The germline V and J ends were trimmed by 6 bases and 0 bases, with 10 bases remaining between them. The CDR3 length is 14 residues. The germline V gene has CDR1 MNHEY and CDR2 SVGAGI. Data came from immunoSEQ multiplex PCR; TCRdb stores just in-frame clones and leaves some out. Among roughly 260,000 clones listed, approximately 83% were seen once. The gene calls are TRBV6-5 and TRBJ2-3; perhaps TRBD1 as D (5 bases). Sequencing was performed on PBMCs or T cells enriched from blood (not recorded which). This clonotype originated in a woman in her forties who had been exposed to COVID-19. The CDR3 region is CASSNRPSTDTQYF. DNA of the CDR3: TGTGCCAGCAGCAACAGGCCTAGCACAGATACGCAGTATTTT.